The 10 T cell receptor beta chains listed next were all sequenced from one sample in a study of blood T cell repertoires in COVID-19. Assay used: immunoSEQ multiplex PCR; TCRdb lists only in-frame clones, some missing. The data show around 220,000 clones, around 82% seen once. The sequencing input was PBMCs or T cells enriched from blood (not recorded which). The receptors were sampled from a middle-aged woman with acute COVID-19.

The genes are TRBV7-3 and TRBJ1-2; 7 nucleotides line up with TRBD1. The J segment lost 10 bases and the V segment lost 2 bases, leaving 7 bases of the junction unmatched. The CDR3 totals 13 residues. CDR1 is SGHTA, CDR2 FQGTGA, per germline. The DNA for the CDR3 is TGTGCCAGCAGCTTACCCGGACAGGTGCCCTACACCTTC. It codes for CASSLPGQVPYTF.

The chain carries TRBV9 and TRBJ1-1; D is uncertain. Germline V gene data show CDR1 as SGDLS and CDR2 as YYNGEE. The CDR3 runs to 12 residues. Trimming took off 4 bases at V and 4 bases at J, with 8 bases between the two ends. The CDR3 bases are TGTGCCAGCAGCAGAAGAGGCACTGAAGCTTTCTTT. The encoded protein is CASSRRGTEAFF.

The chain joins TRBV30 to TRBJ2-1, with 7 bases matching TRBD1. The CDR3 covers 14 residues. With 1 base clipped from V and 10 bases from J, the junction kept 10 bases outside the gene matches. The V gene's germline CDR1 is GTSNPN and CDR2 SVGIG (reference sequence). The CDR3 loop reads CAWSAPGIGGEQFF. Written as DNA, the CDR3 is TGTGCCTGGAGTGCCCCAGGAATAGGGGGCGAGCAGTTCTTC.

This clone was recorded a few times. The chain recombines TRBV12-3 or TRBV12-4 with TRBJ1-1; D remains ambiguous. The V end was cut by 4 bases, the J end by 8 bases, with 8 bases between. This CDR3 has 11 residues. The CDR3 sequence: CASSSPSEAFF. The CDR3 DNA reads as TGTGCCAGCAGTTCCCCTTCGGAAGCTTTCTTT.

This clone was seen only a few times. This sequence joins TRBV28 and TRBJ1-3, with TRBD1 identical over 10 bases. The V and J ends lost 6 bases and 3 bases, in that order; junction bases with no gene match: 17. CDR3 length equals 19 residues. CDR1 and CDR2 from the germline V gene are MDHEN and SYDVKM. The CDR3 loop reads CASRPYPGTGAQGGNTIYF. CDR3 bases: TGTGCCAGCAGGCCTTACCCCGGGACAGGGGCACAGGGTGGAAACACCATATATTTT.

This clone is a singleton in its sample. This chain connects TRBV7-9 to TRBJ1-2, with TRBD1 identical over 7 bases. In germline, CDR1 is SEHNR, CDR2 FQNEAQ (reference sequence). The CDR3 loop spans 16 amino acids. With 0 bases clipped from V and 6 bases from J, the junction kept 10 bases outside the gene matches. Written as DNA, the CDR3 is TGTGCCAGCAGCTTAGCGTACCGGGACAGAGAGGATGGCTACACCTTC. This sequence encodes CASSLAYRDREDGYTF.

The chain carries TRBV28 and TRBJ1-5; 7 bases fit TRBD1. CDR3 size: 14 residues. CDR1 is MDHEN, CDR2 SYDVKM, per germline. The junction had 8 bases not matched to a gene; V was cut back by 7 bases and J by 5 bases. The CDR3 nucleotides read TGTGCCAGCAAGCTACAGGGGAGCCATCAGCCCCAGCATTTT. It codes for CASKLQGSHQPQHF.

CDR3 sequence: CASSMNKNTEAFF. The CDR3 bases are TGTGCCAGTAGTATGAACAAGAACACTGAAGCTTTCTTT. This chain uses TRBV19 with TRBJ1-1; D gene unclear. The CDR3 length is 13 residues. Trimming took 3 bases from V and 1 from J, leaving 6 bases between them. Per germline, CDR1 LNHDA and CDR2 SQIVND (reference sequence). Combining the CDR3 with reference TRBV19 and TRBJ1-1 gives the whole variable domain DGGITQSPKYLFRKEGQNVTLSCEQNLNHDAMYWYRQDPGQGLRLIYYSQIVNDFQKGDIAEGYSVSREKKESFPLTVTSAQKNPTAFYLCASSMNKNTEAFFGQGTRLTVV.

The chain joins TRBV14 to TRBJ1-5; maybe TRBD1 (6 bases). The CDR3 runs 15 residues. Trimming removed 5 bases from V and 6 bases from J, with 17 bases in between. Germline V gene lookup returns CDR1 SGHDN and CDR2 FVKESK. The CDR3 loop is CASSARTGLGQPQHF. DNA for the CDR3: TGTGCCAGCAGCGCCCGAACAGGGTTGGGTCAGCCCCAGCATTTT.

This chain joins TRBV30 and TRBJ1-1; D is unresolved. The CDR3 sequence is 14 residues long. Germline CDR1 GTSNPN, CDR2 SVGIG (reference sequence). The V gene lost 0 bases and the J gene lost 1 base, with 9 bases spanning the gap. The CDR3 here is CAWSVHRQNTEAFF. CDR3 DNA: TGTGCCTGGAGTGTACATAGACAGAACACTGAAGCTTTCTTT.